This T cell receptor beta chain was sequenced in a study of CD8 T cells in ankylosing spondylitis. Whole-study results and caveats: Disease-linked clones reportedly showed significant enrichment in matched ankylosing spondylitis synovial fluid. Relatively rare in peripheral blood, disease-linked clones were also CD8+. Existing reports had already noted some motif variants in reactive arthritis synovial fluid and blood.

The CDR3 has 15 amino acids. Germline CDR1 and CDR2: KGHSH and LQKENI. J gave up 3 bases and V 1 base, and 4 bases lay outside the gene matches. This clonotype was counted only a few times. As yet, its antigen is unknown. The TCR beta libraries were generated through quantitative 5'-RACE incorporating molecular barcodes. MiXCR, run by TCRdb on the 5' RACE reads, gives a single entry per CDR3 protein. Of about 170,000 distinct CDR3 sequences in the sample, around 16% were seen once. The TCR was taken from a male donor with ankylosing spondylitis or in good health (not recorded which). This rearrangement joins TRBV18 to TRBJ1-2, with 8 bases lining up with TRBD1. The sequenced sample was blood, either unsorted or a sorted T cell fraction (not recorded which). Here the CDR3 DNA reads TGTGCCAGCTCACCACTACCGGACAGGGACTATGGCTACACCTTC. Amino acid sequence: CASSPLPDRDYGYTF.